The rows below give T cell receptor beta chains drawn from one sample of a study of OX40 agonist ivuxolimab in advanced cancers. TCRdb keeps only in-frame clones here, not all; method: immunoSEQ multiplex PCR. The sample includes 65,000 to 75,000 clones, about 88% of them seen just once. Here the sequenced sample was CD4+ or CD8+ T cells sorted from blood, taken in a trial of the OX40 agonist ivuxolimab. The receptors originated from an adult with an advanced solid tumor such as melanoma, head and neck, liver or kidney cancer. Both conserved end residues are part of each CDR3. A D gene is named only where the DNA matches it firmly. The size field is filled for only some rows; it gives once, few, many or a size class.

clone_size | j_call | v_call | d_call | cdr3_aa | cdr3_nt
once | TRBJ1-1 | TRBV5-1 | NA | CASSLGLGRNTEAFF | TGCGCCAGCAGCTTGGGTCTGGGAAGGAACACTGAAGCTTTCTTT
NA | TRBJ1-2 | TRBV28 | NA | CASSLRQVGNYTF | TGTGCCAGCAGTTTAAGGCAGGTTGGTAACTACACCTTC
NA | TRBJ2-3 | TRBV10-3 | NA | CAIRPGRAIGDTQYF | TGTGCCATCCGCCCCGGCAGGGCCATAGGAGATACGCAGTATTTT
few | TRBJ1-2 | TRBV18 | NA | CASSPNQDGYTF | TGTGCCAGCTCACCAAATCAGGATGGCTACACCTTC
NA | TRBJ2-1 | TRBV28 | NA | CASTELFRNEQFF | TGTGCCAGCACCGAATTATTTAGGAATGAGCAGTTCTTC
NA | TRBJ1-1 | TRBV19 | NA | CASSTLDEAFF | TGTGCCAGTAGTACCCTTGATGAAGCTTTCTTT
NA | TRBJ2-2 | TRBV27 | NA | CASSSPGTYTGELFF | TGTGCCAGCAGTTCTCCTGGGACTTACACCGGGGAGCTGTTTTTT
NA | TRBJ2-6 | TRBV27 | NA | CASSPRVSGANVLTF | TGTGCCAGCAGTCCCAGGGTATCTGGGGCCAACGTCCTGACTTTC
once | TRBJ1-1 | TRBV18 | NA | CASSVDTLNTEAFF | TGTGCCAGCTCAGTCGACACCCTGAACACTGAAGCTTTCTTT
NA | TRBJ1-1 | TRBV9 | TRBD1 | CASSEGTTGGTEAFF | TGTGCCAGCAGCGAGGGAACCACAGGGGGCACTGAAGCTTTCTTT
once | TRBJ1-1 | TRBV5-8 | NA | CASSLYLWTNTEAFF | TGTGCCAGCAGCTTGTATTTGTGGACGAACACTGAAGCTTTCTTT
NA | TRBJ1-2 | TRBV30 | TRBD1 | CAWSGGQGQGYGYTF | TGTGCCTGGAGTGGGGGACAGGGACAAGGATATGGCTACACCTTC
NA | TRBJ2-2 | TRBV11-3 | NA | CASSFVDSGELFF | TGTGCCAGCAGCTTTGTGGATTCCGGGGAGCTGTTTTTT
once | TRBJ2-3 | TRBV12-5 | NA | CASTDRTTDTQYF | TGTGCTAGTACCGACAGGACTACAGATACGCAGTATTTT
NA | TRBJ2-7 | TRBV19 | TRBD1 | CASSLTGVSYEQYF | TGTGCCAGTAGTTTGACAGGGGTGTCCTACGAGCAGTACTTC
NA | TRBJ2-1 | TRBV19 | TRBD2 | CASSMLKTSDRNEQFF | TGTGCCAGTAGTATGCTCAAGACTAGCGATCGCAATGAGCAGTTCTTC
NA | TRBJ1-4 | TRBV28 | TRBD1 | CASSRGQGREKLFF | TGTGCCAGCAGTCGAGGACAGGGGCGTGAAAAACTGTTTTTT
NA | TRBJ2-4 | TRBV27 | NA | CASRASLAKNIQYF | TGTGCCAGCAGAGCTAGTCTAGCCAAAAACATTCAGTACTTC